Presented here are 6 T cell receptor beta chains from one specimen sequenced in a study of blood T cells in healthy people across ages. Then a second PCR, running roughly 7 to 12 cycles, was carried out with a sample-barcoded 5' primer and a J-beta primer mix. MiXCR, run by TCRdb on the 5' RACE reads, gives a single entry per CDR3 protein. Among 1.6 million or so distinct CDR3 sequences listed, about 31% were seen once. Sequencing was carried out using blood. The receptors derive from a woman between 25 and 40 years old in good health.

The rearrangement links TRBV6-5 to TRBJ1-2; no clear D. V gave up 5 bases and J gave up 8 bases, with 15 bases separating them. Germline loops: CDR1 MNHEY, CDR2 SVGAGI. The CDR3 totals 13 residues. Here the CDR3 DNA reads TGTGCCAGCAGTCCCGGTTGGGGAAGGGGCTACACCTTC. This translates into CASSPGWGRGYTF.

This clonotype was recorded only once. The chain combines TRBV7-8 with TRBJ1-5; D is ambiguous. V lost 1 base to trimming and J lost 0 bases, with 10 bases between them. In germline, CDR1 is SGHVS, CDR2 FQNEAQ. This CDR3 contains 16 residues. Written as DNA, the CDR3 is TGTGCCAGCAGCTTAGAAGGCGCTCTTAGCAATCAGCCCCAGCATTTT. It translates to CASSLEGALSNQPQHF.

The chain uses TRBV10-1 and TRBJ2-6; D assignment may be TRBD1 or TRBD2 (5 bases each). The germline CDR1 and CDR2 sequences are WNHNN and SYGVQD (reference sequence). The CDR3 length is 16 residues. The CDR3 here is CGNGATRVDGANVLTF. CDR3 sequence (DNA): TGCGGGAACGGGGCCACCAGGGTGGACGGGGCCAACGTCCTGACTTTC.

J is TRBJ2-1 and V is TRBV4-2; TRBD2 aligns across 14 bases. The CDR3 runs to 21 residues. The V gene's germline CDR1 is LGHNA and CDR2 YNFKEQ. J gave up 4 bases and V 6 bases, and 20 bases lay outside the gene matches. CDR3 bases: TGTGCCAGCAGTCACGGACTAGCGGGGGGCAGTTTCACTAAGGGTTACAATGAGCAGTTCTTC. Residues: CASSHGLAGGSFTKGYNEQFF.

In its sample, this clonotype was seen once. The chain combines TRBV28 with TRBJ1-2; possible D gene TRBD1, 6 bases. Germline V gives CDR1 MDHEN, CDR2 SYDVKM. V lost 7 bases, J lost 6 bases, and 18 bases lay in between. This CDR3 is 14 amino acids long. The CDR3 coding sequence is TGTGCCAGCAATCCTCCGCAGGGGTCCCATGGCTACACCTTC. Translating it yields CASNPPQGSHGYTF.

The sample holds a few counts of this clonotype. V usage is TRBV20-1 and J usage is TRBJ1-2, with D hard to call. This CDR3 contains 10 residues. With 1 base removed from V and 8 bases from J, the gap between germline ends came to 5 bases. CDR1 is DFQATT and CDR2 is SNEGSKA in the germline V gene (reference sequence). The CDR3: CSARAIGYTF. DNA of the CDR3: TGCAGTGCTAGAGCTATCGGCTACACCTTC.